This TCR beta chain was documented in a study of vaccination and CD4 T cells after COVID-19. About the study: After nasal swab PCR-confirmed SARS-CoV-2, roughly ten convalescents had mild disease and one severe. Controls had a CEFX pool, an HIV-1 Nef pool, or no peptide added.

Study conclusions and caveats: Spike mono-reactive clones accounted for 304 of the 307 vaccine-specific clones found in convalescent patients.

The Oncomine TCR Beta short-read assay was applied to DNA of cultured CD4+ T cells. TCRdb re-derived calls from the PCR reads in MiXCR, one entry per CDR3 protein. Of more than 9,500 distinct CDR3 sequences listed, approximately 58% are singletons. Comment on this clonotype: The antigen is unknown.

Trimming cost V 8 bases and J 9 bases; bases outside gene matches: 3. Germline V gene lookup returns CDR1 MNHEY and CDR2 SMNVEV (reference sequence). This CDR3 contains 12 residues. Treatment defined: roughly 11-day PBMC culture with coronavirus spike peptide pools or control peptides (ViraFEST assay). This chain uses TRBV27 with TRBJ1-6; 8 bases map to TRBD1. The source of this sequence is a human donor who had recovered from COVID-19. Sequencing was carried out using CD4+ T cells from blood, cultured in vitro. The CDR3 loop reads CASSDRVSPLHF. CDR3 nucleotide sequence: TGTGCCAGCTCGGACAGGGTTTCACCCCTCCACTTT.